The clone carrying this T cell receptor (beta chain) was counted many times. The antigen is undetermined. The CDR3 sequence is 15 residues long. Germline CDR1 is LGHNA and CDR2 is YSLEER. V was clipped by 0 bases and J by 7 bases, with 10 bases between them. Time point: technical triplicate 2. The sorted libraries were prepared using around 910,000 CD4+ or CD8+ T cells that had themselves been sorted. With 10-nucleotide random UMIs, 5'RACE was used to make the cDNA. TCRdb fed the 5' RACE reads into MiXCR, producing one record per CDR3 protein. The table includes approximately 28,000 distinct CDR3 sequences, more than 10% detected once. This sample was taken from a study of neurological immune-mediated disorders. General observations from the study: The greatest TCR clonal expansion appeared in HTLV-1-associated myelopathy and the smallest, falling below healthy controls, in multiple sclerosis.

The receptor comes from a female donor with HTLV-1-associated myelopathy (HAM/TSP). This chain connects TRBV4-3 to TRBJ1-6; D gene unclear. Sequencing was done on a sample of CD4+ T cells from blood. The CDR3 DNA follows: TGCGCCAGCAGCCAAGAGTATGCGGGAAATTCACCCCTCCACTTT. It specifies CASSQEYAGNSPLHF.